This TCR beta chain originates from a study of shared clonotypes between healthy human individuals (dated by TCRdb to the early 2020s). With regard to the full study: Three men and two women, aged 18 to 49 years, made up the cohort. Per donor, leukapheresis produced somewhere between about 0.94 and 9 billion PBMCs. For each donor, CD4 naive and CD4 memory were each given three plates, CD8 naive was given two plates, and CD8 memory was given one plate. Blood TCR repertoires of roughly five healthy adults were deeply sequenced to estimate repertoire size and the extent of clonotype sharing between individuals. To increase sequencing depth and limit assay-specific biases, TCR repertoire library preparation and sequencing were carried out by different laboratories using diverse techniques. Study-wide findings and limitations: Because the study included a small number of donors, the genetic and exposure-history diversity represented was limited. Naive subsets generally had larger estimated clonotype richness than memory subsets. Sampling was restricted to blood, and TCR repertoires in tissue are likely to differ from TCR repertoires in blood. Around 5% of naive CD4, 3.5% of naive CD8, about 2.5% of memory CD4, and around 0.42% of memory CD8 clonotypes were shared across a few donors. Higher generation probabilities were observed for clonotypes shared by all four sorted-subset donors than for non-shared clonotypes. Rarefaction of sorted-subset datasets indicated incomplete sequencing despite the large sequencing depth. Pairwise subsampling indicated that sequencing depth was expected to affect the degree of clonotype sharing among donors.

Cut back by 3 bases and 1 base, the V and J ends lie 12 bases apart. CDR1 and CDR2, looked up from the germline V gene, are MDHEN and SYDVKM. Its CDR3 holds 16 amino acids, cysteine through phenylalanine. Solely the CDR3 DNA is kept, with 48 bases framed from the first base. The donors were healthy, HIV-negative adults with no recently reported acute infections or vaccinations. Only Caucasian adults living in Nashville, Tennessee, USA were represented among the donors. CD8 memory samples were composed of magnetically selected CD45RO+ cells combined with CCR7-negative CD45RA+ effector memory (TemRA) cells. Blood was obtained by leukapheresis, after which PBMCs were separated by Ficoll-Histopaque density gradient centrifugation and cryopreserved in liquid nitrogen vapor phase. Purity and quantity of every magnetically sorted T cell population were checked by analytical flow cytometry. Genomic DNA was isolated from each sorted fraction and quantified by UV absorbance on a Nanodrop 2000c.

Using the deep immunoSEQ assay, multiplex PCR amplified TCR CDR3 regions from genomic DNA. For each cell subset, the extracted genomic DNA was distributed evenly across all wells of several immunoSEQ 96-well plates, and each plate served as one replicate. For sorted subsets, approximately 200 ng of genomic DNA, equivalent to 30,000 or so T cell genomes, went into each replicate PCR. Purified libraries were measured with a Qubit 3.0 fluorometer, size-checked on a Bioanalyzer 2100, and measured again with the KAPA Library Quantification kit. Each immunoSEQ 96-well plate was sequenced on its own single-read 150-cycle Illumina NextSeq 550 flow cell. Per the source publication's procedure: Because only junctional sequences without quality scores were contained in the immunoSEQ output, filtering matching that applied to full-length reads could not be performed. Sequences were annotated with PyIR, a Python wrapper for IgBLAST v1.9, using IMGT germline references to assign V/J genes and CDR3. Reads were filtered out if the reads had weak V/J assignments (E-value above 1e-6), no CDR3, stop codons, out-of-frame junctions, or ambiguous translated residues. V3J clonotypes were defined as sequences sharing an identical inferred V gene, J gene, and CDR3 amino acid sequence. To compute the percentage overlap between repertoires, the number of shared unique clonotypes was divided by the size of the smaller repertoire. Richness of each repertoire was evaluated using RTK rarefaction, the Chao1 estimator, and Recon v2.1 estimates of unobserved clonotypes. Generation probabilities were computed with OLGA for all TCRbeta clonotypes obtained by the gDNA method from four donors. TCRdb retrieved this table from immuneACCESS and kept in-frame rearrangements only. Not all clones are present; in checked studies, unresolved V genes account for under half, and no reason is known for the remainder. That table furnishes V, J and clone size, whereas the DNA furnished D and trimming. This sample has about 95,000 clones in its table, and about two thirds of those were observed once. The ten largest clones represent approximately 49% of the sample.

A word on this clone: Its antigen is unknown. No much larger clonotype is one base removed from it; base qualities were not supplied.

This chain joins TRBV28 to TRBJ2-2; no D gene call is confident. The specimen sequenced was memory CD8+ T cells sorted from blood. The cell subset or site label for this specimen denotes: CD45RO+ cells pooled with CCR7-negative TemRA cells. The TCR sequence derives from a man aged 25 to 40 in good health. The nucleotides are TGTGCCAGCAGTTTCGTACGTCTAGGGAACACCGGGGAGCTGTTTTTT. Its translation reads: CASSFVRLGNTGELFF.